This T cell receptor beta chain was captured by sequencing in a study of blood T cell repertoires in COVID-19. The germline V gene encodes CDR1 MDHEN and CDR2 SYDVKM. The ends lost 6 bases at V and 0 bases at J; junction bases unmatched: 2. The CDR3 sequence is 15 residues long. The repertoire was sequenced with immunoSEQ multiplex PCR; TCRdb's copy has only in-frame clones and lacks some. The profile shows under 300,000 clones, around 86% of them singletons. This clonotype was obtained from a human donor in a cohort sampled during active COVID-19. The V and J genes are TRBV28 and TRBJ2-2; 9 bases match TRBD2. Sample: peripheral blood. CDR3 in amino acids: CASRIAGANTGELFF. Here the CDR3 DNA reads TGTGCCAGCAGAATAGCGGGAGCGAACACCGGGGAGCTGTTTTTT.